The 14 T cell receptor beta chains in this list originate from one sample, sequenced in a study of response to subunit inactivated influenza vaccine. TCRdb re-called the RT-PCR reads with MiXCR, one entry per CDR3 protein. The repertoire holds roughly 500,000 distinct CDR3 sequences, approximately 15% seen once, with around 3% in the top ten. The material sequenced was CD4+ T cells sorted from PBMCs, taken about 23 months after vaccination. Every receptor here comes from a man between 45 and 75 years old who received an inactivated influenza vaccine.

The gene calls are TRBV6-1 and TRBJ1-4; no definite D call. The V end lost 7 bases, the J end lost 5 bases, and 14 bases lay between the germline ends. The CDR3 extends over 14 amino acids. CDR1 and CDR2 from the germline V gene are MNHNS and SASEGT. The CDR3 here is CASTSTLLNEKLFF. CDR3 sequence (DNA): TGTGCCAGCACCTCGACACTCCTCAATGAAAAACTGTTTTTT.

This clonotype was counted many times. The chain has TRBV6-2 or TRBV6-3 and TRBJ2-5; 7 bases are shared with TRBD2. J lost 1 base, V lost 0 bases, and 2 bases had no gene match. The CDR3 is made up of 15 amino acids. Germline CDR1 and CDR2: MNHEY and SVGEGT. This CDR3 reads CASSYSTSSQETQYF. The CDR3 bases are TGTGCCAGCAGTTACTCGACTAGCTCCCAAGAGACCCAGTACTTC.

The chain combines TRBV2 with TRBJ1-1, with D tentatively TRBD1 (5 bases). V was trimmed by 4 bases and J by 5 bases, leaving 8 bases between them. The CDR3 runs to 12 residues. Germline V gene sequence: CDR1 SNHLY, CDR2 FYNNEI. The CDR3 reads CASSAQGTEAFF. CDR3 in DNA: TGTGCCAGCAGTGCCCAGGGAACTGAAGCTTTCTTT.

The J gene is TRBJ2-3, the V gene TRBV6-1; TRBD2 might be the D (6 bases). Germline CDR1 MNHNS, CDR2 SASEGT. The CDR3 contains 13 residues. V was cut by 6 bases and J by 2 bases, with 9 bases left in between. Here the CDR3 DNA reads TGTGCCAGCAGGGCGGGATACACAGATACGCAGTATTTT. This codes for CASRAGYTDTQYF.

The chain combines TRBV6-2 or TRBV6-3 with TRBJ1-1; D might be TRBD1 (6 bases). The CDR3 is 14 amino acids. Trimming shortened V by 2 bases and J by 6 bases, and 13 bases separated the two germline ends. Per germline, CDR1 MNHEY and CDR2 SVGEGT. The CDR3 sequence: CASSYHPQGSEAFF. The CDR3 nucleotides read TGTGCCAGCAGTTACCACCCACAGGGCTCTGAAGCTTTCTTT.

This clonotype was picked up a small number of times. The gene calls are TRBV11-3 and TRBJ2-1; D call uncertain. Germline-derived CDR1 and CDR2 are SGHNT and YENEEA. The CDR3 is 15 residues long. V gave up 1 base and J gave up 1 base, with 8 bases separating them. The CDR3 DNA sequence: TGTGCCAGCAGCTTAGGAGCTCTTTCCTACAATGAGCAGTTCTTC. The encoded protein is CASSLGALSYNEQFF. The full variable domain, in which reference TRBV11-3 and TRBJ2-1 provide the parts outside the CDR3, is EAGVVQSPRYKIIEKKQPVAFWCNPISGHNTLYWYLQNLGQGPELLIRYENEEAVDDSQLPKDRFSAERLKGVDSTLKIQPAELGDSAVYLCASSLGALSYNEQFFGPGTRLTVL.

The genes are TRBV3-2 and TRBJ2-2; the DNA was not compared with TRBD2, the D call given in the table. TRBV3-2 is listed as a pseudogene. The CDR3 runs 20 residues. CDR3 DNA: TGTGCCACCAGCCAACAACCCCCGGGACTAGCGGGAGTGAACACCGGGGAGCTGTTTTTT. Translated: CATSQQPPGLAGVNTGELFF.

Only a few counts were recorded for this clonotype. Here the CDR3 DNA reads TGTGCCAGCAGTTACAACGGGATTGAGACCCAGTACTTC. It specifies CASSYNGIETQYF. The V and J genes are TRBV6-2 or TRBV6-3 and TRBJ2-5, with D tentatively TRBD2 (5 bases). Germline V gene lookup returns CDR1 MNHEY and CDR2 SVGEGT. The CDR3 contains 13 residues. The V gene lost 2 bases and the J gene lost 5 bases, with 9 bases spanning the gap.

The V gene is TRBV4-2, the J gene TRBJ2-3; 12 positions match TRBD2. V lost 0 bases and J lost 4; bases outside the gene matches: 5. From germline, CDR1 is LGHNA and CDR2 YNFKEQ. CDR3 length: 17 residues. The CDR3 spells CASSQDLAGGPSDTQYF. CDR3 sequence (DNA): TGTGCCAGCAGCCAAGATCTAGCGGGAGGGCCCTCAGATACGCAGTATTTT.

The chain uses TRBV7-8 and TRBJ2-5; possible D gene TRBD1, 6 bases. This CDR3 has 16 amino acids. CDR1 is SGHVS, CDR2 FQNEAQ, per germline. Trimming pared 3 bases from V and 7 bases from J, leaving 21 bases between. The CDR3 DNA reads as TGTGCCAGCAGCTTTCGAGGATTCCGGGACATTTGGACCCAGTACTTC. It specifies CASSFRGFRDIWTQYF.

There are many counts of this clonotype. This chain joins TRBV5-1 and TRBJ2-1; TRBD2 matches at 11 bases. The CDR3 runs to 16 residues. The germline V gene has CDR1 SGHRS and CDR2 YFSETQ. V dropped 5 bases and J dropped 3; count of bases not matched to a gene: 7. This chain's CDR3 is CASSPRTSGHYNEQFF. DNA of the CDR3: TGCGCCAGCAGTCCACGGACTAGCGGGCACTACAATGAGCAGTTCTTC.

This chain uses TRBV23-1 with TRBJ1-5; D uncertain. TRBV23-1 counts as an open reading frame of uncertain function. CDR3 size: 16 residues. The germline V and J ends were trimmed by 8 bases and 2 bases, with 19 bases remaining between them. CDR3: CASPVLGIRRNQPQHF. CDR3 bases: TGCGCCAGCCCGGTCTTGGGGATTAGGCGCAATCAGCCCCAGCATTTT.

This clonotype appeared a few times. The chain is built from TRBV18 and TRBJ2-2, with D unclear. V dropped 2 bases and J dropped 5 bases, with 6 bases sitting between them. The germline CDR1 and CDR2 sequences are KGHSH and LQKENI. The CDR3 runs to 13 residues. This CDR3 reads CASSPYVTGELFF. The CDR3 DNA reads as TGTGCCAGCTCACCATACGTGACCGGGGAGCTGTTTTTT.

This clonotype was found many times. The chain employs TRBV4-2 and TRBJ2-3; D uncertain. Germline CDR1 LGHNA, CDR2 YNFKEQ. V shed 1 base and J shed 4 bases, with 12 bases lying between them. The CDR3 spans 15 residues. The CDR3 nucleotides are TGTGCCAGCAGCCAAGGAGGAGTAGCAGCAGATACGCAGTATTTT. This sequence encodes CASSQGGVAADTQYF.